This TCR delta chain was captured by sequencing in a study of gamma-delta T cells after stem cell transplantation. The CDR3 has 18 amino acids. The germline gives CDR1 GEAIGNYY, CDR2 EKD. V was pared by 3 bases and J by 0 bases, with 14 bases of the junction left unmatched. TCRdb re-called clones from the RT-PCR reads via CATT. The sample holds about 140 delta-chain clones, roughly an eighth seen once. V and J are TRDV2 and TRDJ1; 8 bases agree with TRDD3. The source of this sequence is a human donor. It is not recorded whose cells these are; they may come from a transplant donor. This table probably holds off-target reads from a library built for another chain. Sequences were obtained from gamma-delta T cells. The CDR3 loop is CACDPLGPTGGNTDKLIF. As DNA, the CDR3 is TGTGCCTGTGACCCCCTGGGCCCCACTGGGGGTAACACCGATAAACTCATCTTT.